This T cell receptor beta chain was sequenced during a study of T cells expressing NK-cell markers. The wider study: Sorted CD3+CD56+NKG2C+, CD3+CD56+NKG2C- and CD3+CD56-NKG2C+ T cells provided the TCR beta repertoires. The study, taken as a whole, reports: HCMV specificity of expanded NKG2C+ T cell clones remained unclear. The CD3+CD56-NKG2C+ fraction of a few donors was also led by these clonotypes. As a fraction of CD8+ T cells, dominant NKG2C+ clonotypes reached roughly 1.0-7.5% in six or seven donors.

TCRdb re-called the 5' RACE reads, yielding one record per CDR3 amino acid sequence without DNA. This sample contains 350,000 to 400,000 distinct CDR3 sequences. As to this clonotype: The antigen remains undetermined.

The CDR3 totals 15 residues. Looked up from germline, CDR1 is SQVTM and CDR2 is ANQGSEA. The chain couples TRBV29-1 to TRBJ1-1. This TCR was recovered from a woman in her 50s in good health. Sequenced: blood T cells: a sorted CD56 or NKG2C T cell subset, CD4+ or CD8+ T cells, or bulk PBMC T cells (not recorded which). CDR3: CSVEGAQRLNTEAFF.